This TCR beta chain derives from a study of cytomegalovirus exposure and HLA in healthy donors. Overall study findings and caveats: A later analysis linked a missense variant in DCLRE1C to the trimming of TCR beta V and J genes. An analysis that came later showed most CMV-associated TCR beta chains appearing HLA-restricted. Previously analyzed data showed that most TCR beta V segments were productive at a frequency of about 90% or about 30%.

This PCR relied on a set of 60 Vbeta primers and 13 Jbeta primers. Assay: immunoSEQ multiplex PCR; the TCRdb copy retains only in-frame clones and omits some. The table shows 110,000 or so clones, with approximately 83% occurring only once. Comment on this clone: The antigen is unknown.

The CDR3 has 13 amino acids. The germline V gene encodes CDR1 SNHLY and CDR2 FYNNEI. V was cut by 8 bases and J by 4 bases, with 14 bases left in between. The clonotype was recovered from a woman between 18 and 30 years old in good health and CMV-seronegative. The sequenced sample was PBMCs. The J gene is TRBJ2-5, the V gene TRBV2; tentatively, D is TRBD2 (6 bases). Here the CDR3 DNA reads TGTGCCAGCGGGGAGAGGAGGGGAGAGACCCAGTACTTC. Translation: CASGERRGETQYF.